The 28 T cell receptor beta chains reported below all come from one sample, sequenced in a study of liver allograft versus peripheral blood T cells (dated by TCRdb to about 2020). Describing the broader study: T cell receptor repertoires present within transplanted livers were compared with repertoires in the peripheral blood of liver transplant recipients.

The instrument given in TCRdb is Illumina MiSeq. Through fastp at Q25 and MiXCR, TCRdb rebuilt clones from the public reads, retaining in-frame beta chains. Here each entry gathers all rows of one CDR3 protein and keeps the most common genes and DNA. Within this sample are approximately 7,600 distinct CDR3 sequences, with roughly 15% of them counted one time only. The ten biggest clones cover 1.3% to 1.5% of the sample. These receptors originate from a human patient who had a liver transplant. After a transplant, some T cells may be of graft donor origin.

In this sample, this clonotype turned up many times. J is TRBJ1-3 and V is TRBV19; D remains unclear. V was pared by 4 bases and J by 0 bases, with 7 bases between. Germline CDR1 and CDR2: LNHDA and SQIVND (reference sequence). CDR3 length: 14 amino acids. For the CDR3, the DNA is TGTGCCAGTAGTAGGGGAAACTCTGGAAACACCATATATTTT. This codes for CASSRGNSGNTIYF.

This clonotype was recorded at least ten times. DNA of the CDR3: TGTGCCAGTAGTATAGGGGAAGATCAGCCCCAGCATTTT. It codes for CASSIGEDQPQHF. This rearrangement joins TRBV19 to TRBJ1-5; D gene unclear. Germline CDR1 is LNHDA and CDR2 is SQIVND (reference sequence). V shed 1 base and J shed 5 bases, with 6 bases lying between them. This CDR3 comprises 13 residues.

This sequence joins TRBV18 and TRBJ1-1; D is uncertain. CDR1 KGHSH and CDR2 LQKENI come from the germline V gene. This CDR3 is built from 12 residues. V lost 1 base to trimming and J lost 0 bases, with 0 bases between them. This CDR3 reads CASSPLNTEAFF. In nucleotides, the CDR3 is TGTGCCAGCTCACCACTGAACACTGAAGCTTTCTTT. Looking up the rest from reference TRBV18 and TRBJ1-1 gives the full variable domain: NAGVMQNPRHLVRRRGQEARLRCSPMKGHSHVYWYRQLPEEGLKFMVYLQKENIIDESGMPKERFSAEFPKEGPSILRIQQVVRGDSAAYFCASSPLNTEAFFGQGTRLTVV.

This clonotype was recorded many times. The chain recombines TRBV5-6 with TRBJ1-2; no clear D. The CDR3 sequence is 14 residues long. Germline CDR1 is SGHDT and CDR2 is YYEEEE. Trimming cost V 1 base and J 0 bases, with 7 bases left between them. The CDR3 loop is CASSLNVANYGYTF. The CDR3 bases are TGTGCCAGCAGCTTGAACGTAGCTAACTATGGCTACACCTTC.

In its sample, this clonotype was seen many times. This chain connects TRBV28 to TRBJ1-3; no clear D. V was cut by 8 bases and J by 0 bases, with 5 bases left in between. The CDR3 has 12 amino acids. Germline V gene sequence: CDR1 MDHEN, CDR2 SYDVKM. The CDR3: CASYSSGNTIYF. CDR3 DNA: TGTGCCAGCTACAGCTCTGGAAACACCATATATTTT.

V is TRBV20-1 and J is TRBJ1-2, with D possibly being TRBD1 (5 bases). Trimming left V 3 bases short and J 3 bases short, with 14 bases between. Germline loops: CDR1 DFQATT, CDR2 SNEGSKA (reference sequence). The CDR3 length is 14 residues. As DNA, the CDR3 is TGCAGTGCTAGCCCGGGGGGAAGTTACTATGGCTACACCTTC. Encoded protein: CSASPGGSYYGYTF.

In its sample, this clonotype is medium-sized (0.01 to 0.1%). In DNA, the CDR3 is TGTGCCAGCAGTGAAAAACGACAGCTTAATGATCAACTGTTTTTT. Its protein is CASSEKRQLNDQLFF. The chain carries TRBV6-1 and TRBJ1-4; a possible D gene is TRBD1 (5 bases). V was cut by 2 bases and J by 12 bases, with 19 bases left in between. CDR1 is MNHNS and CDR2 is SASEGT in the germline V gene. The CDR3 is 15 residues long.

By share, this clonotype counts as medium-sized. This chain connects TRBV19 to TRBJ1-1; D remains ambiguous. V was trimmed by 0 bases and J by 2 bases, leaving 10 bases between them. This CDR3 is built from 15 residues. Looked up from germline, CDR1 is LNHDA and CDR2 is SQIVND (reference sequence). Written as DNA, the CDR3 is TGTGCCAGTAGTATAGATCAGGTAGTAAACACTGAAGCTTTCTTT. This sequence encodes CASSIDQVVNTEAFF.

This clonotype is medium-sized. The chain combines TRBV7-9 with TRBJ1-2; no clear D. Trimming stripped 4 bases from V and 0 bases from J, with 12 bases between. Germline values: CDR1 SEHNR, CDR2 FQNEAQ (reference sequence). The CDR3 loop spans 15 amino acids. The DNA of the CDR3 is TGTGCCAGCAGCTCCTATATGAGAGCTAACTATGGCTACACCTTC. Translation gives CASSSYMRANYGYTF.

The sample holds many counts of this clonotype. Written as DNA, the CDR3 is TGTGCCAGCAGCAGAGACAGGTCATCCAATAATTCACCCCTCCACTTT. Protein product: CASSRDRSSNNSPLHF. The chain couples TRBV12-3 or TRBV12-4 to TRBJ1-6, with a weak D call TRBD1 (6 bases). The CDR3 is made up of 16 amino acids. V was cut by 6 bases and J by 5 bases, with 17 bases left in between.

The chain has TRBV12-3 or TRBV12-4 and TRBJ1-2, with a possible D match to TRBD1 (5 bases). The V end was cut by 5 bases, the J end by 8 bases, with 15 bases between. The CDR3 totals 13 residues. The CDR3 coding sequence is TGTGCCAGCAGTCCGCCGGAGGGACGGGGCTACACCTTC. Its protein product is CASSPPEGRGYTF.

This clonotype was picked up a small number of times. This chain connects TRBV2 to TRBJ1-3; D gene ambiguous. Trimming cost V 1 base and J 3 bases, with 10 bases left between them. Germline CDR1 is SNHLY and CDR2 is FYNNEI. This CDR3 spans 15 amino acids. The CDR3 DNA is TGTGCCAGCAGTGAAGTGGTAGTAAGTGGAAACACCATATATTTT. Protein product: CASSEVVVSGNTIYF. Using reference TRBV2 and TRBJ1-3 for the parts outside the CDR3, the full variable domain is EPEVTQTPSHQVTQMGQEVILRCVPISNHLYFYWYRQILGQKVEFLVSFYNNEISEKSEIFDDQFSVERPDGSNFTLKIRSTKLEDSAMYFCASSEVVVSGNTIYFGEGSWLTVV.

This clonotype came up a few times. This rearrangement joins TRBV11-2 to TRBJ1-1; TRBD1 might be the D (6 bases). CDR1 SGHAT and CDR2 FQNNGV come from the germline V gene. CDR3 length: 14 residues. The V end lost 5 bases, the J end lost 4 bases, and 14 bases lay between the germline ends. The CDR3 here is CASSAQGGITEAFF. The CDR3 DNA follows: TGTGCCAGCAGCGCTCAAGGGGGGATCACTGAAGCTTTCTTT.

The rearrangement uses TRBV2 and TRBJ1-5, with D perhaps matching TRBD1 (6 bases). V was shortened by 2 bases and J by 11 bases, with 19 bases between the two germline ends. Germline loops: CDR1 SNHLY, CDR2 FYNNEI. The length of the CDR3 is 15 residues. In DNA, the CDR3 is TGTGCCAGCAGTGAACGGGGGACATCTCCACGGTCCCAGCATTTT. This gives the protein CASSERGTSPRSQHF.

Turning to this clonotype: Being one base from a much bigger clone, this may be a read error. In DNA form, the CDR3 reads TGTGTCTGGAGTGTCCGGGGCGATCAGCCCCAGCATTTT. As protein: CVWSVRGDQPQHF. This chain links TRBV30 with TRBJ1-5, with TRBD1 as a possible D gene (5 bases). Germline CDR1 and CDR2: GTSNPN and SVGIG (reference sequence). The CDR3 length is 13 residues.

Turning to this clonotype: A much larger clonotype is one base distant, so this may be a read error. The V and J genes are TRBV29-1 and TRBJ2-7, with unresolved D. Trimming shortened V by 5 bases and J by 11 bases, and 16 bases separated the two germline ends. Germline CDR1 and CDR2: SQVTM and ANQGSEA. The CDR3 covers 11 residues. CDR3 in DNA: TGCAGCGTTAGAAACCTCTGGAGCGAGTACTTC. It is translated as CSVRNLWSEYF.

This clonotype was picked up many times. CDR3 protein: CASSFDGRNQPQHF. The CDR3 region has the DNA TGTGCCAGCAGCTTCGACGGTCGCAATCAGCCCCAGCATTTT. The rearrangement links TRBV11-2 to TRBJ1-5; no definite D call. Trimming pared 3 bases from V and 2 bases from J, leaving 8 bases between. The CDR3 has 14 residues. Per germline, CDR1 SGHAT and CDR2 FQNNGV.

This clonotype was counted between two and nine times. This rearrangement joins TRBV3-1 to TRBJ1-2, with D unclear. The CDR3 covers 14 residues. The germline V gene encodes CDR1 LGHDT and CDR2 YNNKEL (reference sequence). V shed 1 base and J shed 0 bases, with 6 bases lying between them. In nucleotides, the CDR3 is TGTGCCAGCAGCCAAGTGACTCCTAACTATGGCTACACCTTC. It specifies CASSQVTPNYGYTF. Using reference TRBV3-1 and TRBJ1-2 for the parts outside the CDR3, the full variable domain is DTAVSQTPKYLVTQMGNDKSIKCEQNLGHDTMYWYKQDSKKFLKIMFSYNNKELIINETVPNRFSPKSPDKAHLNLHINSLELGDSAVYFCASSQVTPNYGYTFGSGTRLTVV.

This clonotype is medium-sized within its sample. This chain links TRBV6-1 with TRBJ1-2; tentatively, D is TRBD1 (6 bases). The CDR3 runs to 13 residues. Trimming took off 7 bases at V and 6 bases at J, with 15 bases between the two ends. Germline V gene sequence: CDR1 MNHNS, CDR2 SASEGT. This CDR3 is CASTGTIGDGYTF. The CDR3 bases are TGTGCCAGCACCGGGACAATCGGCGATGGCTACACCTTC.

By its share, this clonotype is medium-sized. The V call is TRBV6-1, the J call TRBJ1-3, with a weak D call TRBD1 (5 bases). This CDR3 region has 14 residues. Per germline, CDR1 MNHNS and CDR2 SASEGT. V gave up 6 bases and J gave up 2 bases, with 11 bases separating them. The CDR3 region is CASSPGTTGNTIYF. The DNA of the CDR3 is TGTGCCAGCAGCCCCGGGACGACTGGAAACACCATATATTTT.

This clonotype was recorded at least ten times. The J gene is TRBJ1-3, the V gene TRBV11-2; D remains ambiguous. CDR1 is SGHAT and CDR2 is FQNNGV in the germline V gene. This CDR3 spans 12 amino acids. Trimming stripped 1 base from V and 4 bases from J, with 2 bases between. CDR3 sequence (DNA): TGTGCCAGCAGCTTAGTGGGAAACACCATATATTTT. Encoded protein: CASSLVGNTIYF.

Points on this clonotype: A clone one base away is much larger, so this may be a read error. The chain uses TRBV7-2 and TRBJ1-5, with D possibly matching TRBD1 (5 bases). The germline gives CDR1 SGHTA, CDR2 FQGNSA. V dropped 3 bases and J dropped 7 bases, with 13 bases sitting between them. This CDR3 has 14 residues. The CDR3 loop is CASSLEAGRQPQHF. The CDR3 DNA reads TGTGCCAGCAGCTTGGAGGCAGGGCGCCAGCCCCAGCATTTT.

This clonotype is judged medium-sized (0.01 to 0.1%). The chain links TRBV29-1 to TRBJ1-1, with 8 bases lining up with TRBD1. The length of the CDR3 is 15 residues. V gave up 2 bases and J gave up 1 base; unmatched junction bases: 6. Germline V gene sequence: CDR1 SQVTM, CDR2 ANQGSEA. CDR3 sequence reads: CSVEITGGGNTEAFF. The CDR3 DNA reads TGCAGCGTTGAAATCACAGGGGGAGGGAACACTGAAGCTTTCTTT.

About this clonotype: Since a much larger clone is just one base distant, this may be a read error. The chain uses TRBV6-6 and TRBJ1-3; 7 bases fit TRBD1. V lost 2 bases to trimming and J lost 0 bases; unmatched junction nucleotides: 7. Germline CDR1 MNHNY, CDR2 SVGAGI (reference sequence). This CDR3 contains 17 residues. The DNA for the CDR3 is TGTGCCAGCAGTTACGACAGGGCCTCTAGCTCTGGAAACACCATATATTTT. Its translation is CASSYDRASSSGNTIYF.

This clonotype is termed medium-sized (0.01 to 0.1%). As DNA, the CDR3 is TGTGCCAGCGATTTACTCGGGGCAGGGGAAAAACAGCCCCAGCATTTT. It codes for CASDLLGAGEKQPQHF. This chain uses TRBV6-2 or TRBV6-3 with TRBJ1-5, with D maybe TRBD1 (6 bases). The CDR3 sequence is 16 residues long. Trimming took off 8 bases at V and 7 bases at J, with 24 bases between the two ends. Germline-derived CDR1 and CDR2 are MNHEY and SVGEGT.

The table lists this clonotype with a count of one. The chain is built from TRBV20-1 and TRBJ1-5; 10 positions match TRBD1. There are 13 residues in the CDR3. CDR1 is DFQATT and CDR2 is SNEGSKA in the germline V gene (reference sequence). Trimming at V came to 6 bases and at J to 6 bases, leaving 5 bases not matched to a gene. The CDR3 here is CSASGQGSQPQHF. The CDR3 nucleotides are TGCAGTGCATCGGGACAGGGGAGTCAGCCCCAGCATTTT.

This clonotype showed up many times. This rearrangement joins TRBV27 to TRBJ2-1, with D possibly being TRBD2 (5 bases). Germline assignment: CDR1 MNHEY and CDR2 SMNVEV (reference sequence). The CDR3 has 15 residues. V shed 2 bases and J shed 0 bases, with 8 bases lying between them. CDR3 bases: TGTGCCAGCAGTTTAGAGGGTAGCTCCTACAATGAGCAGTTCTTC. Amino acids: CASSLEGSSYNEQFF.

Notes on this clonotype: The final CDR3 position lacks the conserved phenylalanine or tryptophan, pointing to a likely read error. The chain has TRBV9 and TRBJ1-1; a weak D match, TRBD1 (5 bases). The CDR3 is made up of 13 amino acids. Germline assignment: CDR1 SGDLS and CDR2 YYNGEE. CDR3 sequence: CASSVEGLAEAFI. As DNA, the CDR3 is TGTGCTAGCAGCGTAGAGGGGTTGGCTGAAGCTTTCATT.